Below, 26 T cell receptor beta chains from the same sample are listed, as sequenced in a study of T cell responses to AZD1222 COVID-19 vaccine. The method was immunoSEQ multiplex PCR; TCRdb's version includes in-frame clones alone and lacks a portion of them. This table has under 150,000 clones, about 93% appearing once. Sequencing used peripheral blood, obtained on day 0 of AZD1222 vaccination. The receptors were sampled from an adult in good health.

The V call is TRBV7-2, the J call TRBJ2-3; D remains unclear. The CDR3 sequence is 16 residues long. Trimming cost V 1 base and J 1 base, with 12 bases left between them. In germline, CDR1 is SGHTA, CDR2 FQGNSA. DNA for the CDR3: TGTGCCAGCAGCTTAGAATCGGTAGCACGCACAGATACGCAGTATTTT. Its protein product is CASSLESVARTDTQYF.

The chain links TRBV15 to TRBJ1-5; a possible D gene is TRBD1 (6 bases). The CDR3 length is 16 residues. V dropped 2 bases and J dropped 4 bases, with 15 bases sitting between them. Germline-derived CDR1 and CDR2 are LNHNV and YYDKDF (reference sequence). In DNA, the CDR3 is TGTGCCACCAGCAGAAAGACAGGTATGTCGAATCAGCCCCAGCATTTT. Translation gives CATSRKTGMSNQPQHF.

The V call is TRBV5-8, the J call TRBJ1-1, with D uncertain. V gave up 5 bases and J gave up 0 bases, with 20 bases separating them. Germline CDR1 reads SGHTS; CDR2 reads YDEGEE. This CDR3 comprises 17 residues. The CDR3 DNA reads as TGTGCCAGCAGTCTATTGGGCCGTTTCTTAATGAACACTGAAGCTTTCTTT. This sequence encodes CASSLLGRFLMNTEAFF. The whole variable domain, filled in from reference TRBV5-8 and TRBJ1-1, reads EAGVTQSPTHLIKTRGQQATLRCSPISGHTSVYWYQQALGLGLQFLLWYDEGEERNRGNFPPRFSGRQFPNYSSELNVNALELEDSALYLCASSLLGRFLMNTEAFFGQGTRLTVV.

This chain connects TRBV29-1 to TRBJ1-2; D might be TRBD1 (5 bases). Trimming stripped 5 bases from V and 3 bases from J, with 7 bases between. The V gene's germline CDR1 is SQVTM and CDR2 ANQGSEA. This CDR3 has 11 residues. The CDR3 region is CSVSRDYGYTF. The CDR3 nucleotides are TGCAGCGTTTCCAGGGACTATGGCTACACCTTC.

The CDR3 region is CASSPGDYEQYF. The DNA of the CDR3 is TGTGCCAGCTCACCCGGTGACTACGAGCAGTACTTC. The rearrangement links TRBV18 to TRBJ2-7; no clear D. The CDR3 is 12 amino acids. CDR1 and CDR2 from the germline V gene are KGHSH and LQKENI. Trimming removed 3 bases from V and 3 bases from J, with 6 bases in between.

The chain carries TRBV5-1 and TRBJ1-1, with 10 bases identical to TRBD1. CDR1 is SGHRS and CDR2 is YFSETQ in the germline V gene. The V segment lost 3 bases and the J segment 0 bases; nucleotides outside the gene matches: 8. The CDR3 consists of 17 residues. DNA of the CDR3: TGCGCCAGCAGCTCCGGGACAGGGGTTCTCCTGAACACTGAAGCTTTCTTT. Translated: CASSSGTGVLLNTEAFF.

The DNA for the CDR3 is TGTGCCAGCAGTCCTTTGTCGAGCCGGGGCTCCTACAATGAGCAGTTCTTC. It specifies CASSPLSSRGSYNEQFF. The genes are TRBV27 and TRBJ2-1; weak D call: TRBD2 (5 bases). The germline gives CDR1 MNHEY, CDR2 SMNVEV (reference sequence). CDR3 length: 17 amino acids. V was shortened by 5 bases and J by 0 bases, with 17 bases between the two germline ends.

The chain links TRBV7-6 to TRBJ2-7; a weak D match, TRBD1 (6 bases). The CDR3 totals 16 residues. The V and J ends lost 6 bases and 5 bases respectively, with 23 bases between them. Germline V gives CDR1 SGHVS, CDR2 FNYEAQ. DNA of the CDR3: TGTGCCAGCAGTACTAACCTCGGGGACATATCACACGAGCAGTACTTC. This codes for CASSTNLGDISHEQYF.

The V call is TRBV6-1, the J call TRBJ2-5; the D gene is possibly TRBD1 (6 bases). The germline V and J ends were trimmed by 3 bases and 2 bases, with 13 bases remaining between them. CDR3 length equals 15 residues. CDR1 is MNHNS, CDR2 SASEGT, per germline. This CDR3 is CASSEPQGWQETQYF. DNA of the CDR3: TGTGCCAGCAGTGAGCCACAGGGTTGGCAAGAGACCCAGTACTTC.

The gene calls are TRBV19 and TRBJ2-4, with 8 bases aligning to TRBD1. The length of the CDR3 is 15 residues. The V gene end was trimmed by 4 bases and the J gene end by 8 bases; junction bases not matched to a gene: 10. The germline CDR1 and CDR2 sequences are LNHDA and SQIVND (reference sequence). The CDR3 coding sequence is TGTGCCAGTAGTACCGTGGACAGGGTCGGGGACATTCAGTACTTC. Amino acid sequence: CASSTVDRVGDIQYF.

The rearrangement links TRBV7-9 to TRBJ2-1; D not certain. Germline V gene sequence: CDR1 SEHNR, CDR2 FQNEAQ (reference sequence). V lost 7 bases to trimming and J lost 4 bases, with 11 bases between them. CDR3 size: 13 residues. CDR3 amino acids: CASTWTEYNEQFF. The CDR3, as DNA: TGTGCCAGCACCTGGACGGAGTACAATGAGCAGTTCTTC.

The rearrangement uses TRBV3-1 (or the pseudogene TRBV3-2) and TRBJ2-7, with 13 bases matching TRBD2. V shed 0 bases, J shed 5 bases, and the junction held 1 base outside the gene matches. The CDR3 has 15 residues. The germline CDR1 and CDR2 sequences are LGHDT and YNNKEL (reference sequence). CDR3 DNA: TGTGCCAGCAGCCAAGAAGGACTAGCGGGAGACGAGCAGTACTTC. Amino acids: CASSQEGLAGDEQYF.

This sequence joins TRBV4-3 and TRBJ2-7, with a tentative D call TRBD1 (6 bases). Deletions cut 2 bases from V and 3 bases from J, with 8 bases between. Germline lookup yields CDR1 LGHNA and CDR2 YSLEER. This CDR3 spans 13 amino acids. The CDR3 spells CASSQMDSYEQYF. The CDR3 DNA is TGCGCCAGCAGCCAAATGGACAGCTACGAGCAGTACTTC.

The rearrangement links TRBV19 to TRBJ2-7; 7 bases map to TRBD2. The CDR3 runs to 14 residues. The J segment lost 4 bases and the V segment lost 3 bases, leaving 6 bases of the junction unmatched. Germline CDR1 reads LNHDA; CDR2 reads SQIVND (reference sequence). For the CDR3, the DNA is TGTGCCAGTAGTATTGCGGGGGTAGATTACGAGCAGTACTTC. Amino acids: CASSIAGVDYEQYF.

The chain employs TRBV3-1 (or the pseudogene TRBV3-2) and TRBJ2-6, with D perhaps matching TRBD1 or TRBD2 (5 bases each). Per germline, CDR1 LGHDT and CDR2 YNNKEL (reference sequence). The V end lost 0 bases, the J end lost 2 bases, and 8 bases lay between the germline ends. The CDR3 is 16 amino acids. The CDR3 here is CASSQDRDPGANVLTF. CDR3 nucleotide sequence: TGTGCCAGCAGCCAAGACAGGGACCCTGGGGCCAACGTCCTGACTTTC.

This chain uses TRBV3-1 (or the pseudogene TRBV3-2) with TRBJ1-6, with no clear D. The CDR3 runs to 11 residues. From germline, CDR1 is LGHDT and CDR2 YNNKEL (reference sequence). Trimming pared 3 bases from V and 14 bases from J, leaving 8 bases between. Written as DNA, the CDR3 is TGTGCCAGCAGCCACATGGGCACCCTCCACTTT. This encodes CASSHMGTLHF.

This chain uses TRBV7-2 with TRBJ2-3; D assignment may be TRBD1 or TRBD2 (6 bases each). Germline V CDR1 and CDR2: SGHTA, FQGNSA. V was clipped by 2 bases and J by 6 bases, with 18 bases between them. CDR3 length: 16 amino acids. The CDR3 DNA sequence: TGTGCCAGCAGCTTATCAAGGGGGGCACTTGGGGATACGCAGTATTTT. Its translation is CASSLSRGALGDTQYF.

The rearrangement links TRBV5-6 to TRBJ2-5; no firm D call. Germline V gene sequence: CDR1 SGHDT, CDR2 YYEEEE. This CDR3 has 15 amino acids. Trimming cost V 2 bases and J 2 bases, with 13 bases left between them. CDR3: CASSFWSHRQETQYF. In DNA, the CDR3 is TGTGCCAGCAGCTTCTGGAGTCATAGACAAGAGACCCAGTACTTC.

The CDR3 spells CASSPRSGDTEAFF. The CDR3, as DNA: TGTGCCAGCAGCCCTAGGTCAGGCGACACTGAAGCTTTCTTT. This sequence joins TRBV7-9 and TRBJ1-1; no clear D gene. Trimming removed 5 bases at V and 3 bases at J, with 13 bases between. Germline V gene sequence: CDR1 SEHNR, CDR2 FQNEAQ (reference sequence). The CDR3 length is 14 residues. Looking up the rest from reference TRBV7-9 and TRBJ1-1 gives the full variable domain: DTGVSQNPRHKITKRGQNVTFRCDPISEHNRLYWYRQTLGQGPEFLTYFQNEAQLEKSRLLSDRFSAERPKGSFSTLEIQRTEQGDSAMYLCASSPRSGDTEAFFGQGTRLTVV.

Worth noting for this clone: One end of the junction varies from germline; a read error may be responsible. V usage is TRBV7-7 and J usage is TRBJ2-1; D is possibly TRBD2 (6 bases). The germline gives CDR1 SSHAT, CDR2 FNYEAQ (reference sequence). This CDR3 has 15 residues. CDR3 loop: CASSPIGAGNNEQFF. CDR3 nucleotides: TGTGCTAGCAGCCCGATTGGCGCGGGAAACAATGAGCAGTTCTTC.

In DNA form, the CDR3 reads TGTGCCAGCAGGGGGGACACCTGGAACTATGGCTACACCTTC. It is translated as CASRGDTWNYGYTF. The chain uses TRBV19 and TRBJ1-2; 7 bases are shared with TRBD1. V was clipped by 9 bases and J by 2 bases; unmatched bases: 9. Germline V lookup: CDR1 LNHDA, CDR2 SQIVND (reference sequence). The CDR3 has 14 residues.

The CDR3 loop reads CATGDVESEAFF. CDR3 bases: TGTGCCACGGGGGACGTAGAGTCTGAAGCTTTCTTT. The genes are TRBV10-3 and TRBJ1-1, with D possibly TRBD1 on 5 matching bases. CDR3 length: 12 amino acids. Per the germline V gene, CDR1 is ENHRY and CDR2 is SYGVKD. Trimming cost V 10 bases and J 6 bases, with 15 bases left between them.

V is TRBV6-6 and J is TRBJ1-2, with D tentatively TRBD1 (6 bases). The V gene's germline CDR1 is MNHNY and CDR2 SVGAGI (reference sequence). The length of the CDR3 is 15 residues. Trimming stripped 6 bases from V and 4 bases from J, with 18 bases between. In DNA, the CDR3 is TGTGCCAGCAGGGAACAGGGAGGGGTCGTCTATGGCTACACCTTC. Its protein is CASREQGGVVYGYTF.

The V gene is TRBV29-1, the J gene TRBJ2-7; 11 nucleotides agree with TRBD2. V gave up 6 bases and J gave up 6 bases; unmatched junction bases: 10. CDR3 length: 14 residues. Germline V lookup: CDR1 SQVTM, CDR2 ANQGSEA. The DNA for the CDR3 is TGCAGCGTCGCGTTGGGGCTAGCGGGAGGCGAGCAGTACTTC. This translates into CSVALGLAGGEQYF.

This chain links TRBV6-5 with TRBJ2-7; TRBD1 is a possible D gene (6 bases). This CDR3 has 15 amino acids. CDR1 is MNHEY and CDR2 is SVGAGI in the germline V gene. The V gene lost 6 bases and the J gene lost 7 bases, with 22 bases spanning the gap. This CDR3 reads CASRFNREPMSEQYF. The CDR3 DNA follows: TGTGCCAGCAGATTTAACAGGGAACCGATGTCTGAGCAGTACTTC.

The rearrangement uses TRBV28 and TRBJ1-5; D is possibly TRBD1 (5 bases). Germline assignment: CDR1 MDHEN and CDR2 SYDVKM. Trimming removed 3 bases from V and 0 bases from J, with 12 bases in between. The CDR3 has 16 residues. CDR3 in amino acids: CASSFSGRDSNQPQHF. In nucleotides, the CDR3 is TGTGCCAGCAGTTTTTCAGGGAGAGATAGCAATCAGCCCCAGCATTTT.